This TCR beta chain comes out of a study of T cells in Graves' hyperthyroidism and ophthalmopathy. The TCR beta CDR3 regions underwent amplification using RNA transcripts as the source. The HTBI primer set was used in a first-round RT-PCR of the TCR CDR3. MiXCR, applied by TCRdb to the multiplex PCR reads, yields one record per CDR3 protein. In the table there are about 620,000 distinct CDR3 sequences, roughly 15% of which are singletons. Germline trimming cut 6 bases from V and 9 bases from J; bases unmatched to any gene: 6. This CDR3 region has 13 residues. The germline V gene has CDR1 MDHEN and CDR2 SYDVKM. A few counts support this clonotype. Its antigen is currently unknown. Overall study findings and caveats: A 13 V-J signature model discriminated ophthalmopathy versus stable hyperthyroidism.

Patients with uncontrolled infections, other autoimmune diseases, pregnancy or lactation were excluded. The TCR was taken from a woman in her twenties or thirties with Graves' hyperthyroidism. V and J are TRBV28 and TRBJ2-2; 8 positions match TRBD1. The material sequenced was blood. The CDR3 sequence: CASRGRGPRELFF. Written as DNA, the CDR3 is TGTGCCAGCAGGGGCAGGGGGCCGAGGGAGCTGTTTTTT.